This entry describes one TCR beta chain. The authors' processing: Reference gene primer amplification yielded estimated nucleated cell counts. The protocol was immunoSEQ multiplex PCR, while the TCRdb copy is restricted to in-frame clones and leaves out a portion. V and J calls plus clone size are reproduced from that table; the DNA served to infer D and trimming. The data contain around 88,000 clones, roughly 90% of them singletons. The record originates from a study of blood T cell repertoires in COVID-19. The overall study: COVID-19 samples from acute and convalescent phases originated in the United States, Italy and Spain. Sources were T cells, B-cell-depleted T cells, or PBMCs; the material itself was cDNA or gDNA.

The sequencing input was peripheral blood. This TCR came from a man aged 60-69 years with acute or convalescent COVID-19.

CDR3 DNA sequence: TGTGCCAGCAGTTCCGGGAGGGAGGGCACAGATACGCAGTATTTT. Encoded protein: CASSSGREGTDTQYF. The chain links TRBV28 to TRBJ2-3, with 8 bases identical to TRBD2. Germline-derived CDR1 and CDR2 are MDHEN and SYDVKM. The CDR3 sequence is 15 residues long. With 4 bases clipped from V and 1 base from J, the junction kept 4 bases outside the gene matches. Complete variable domain (other parts from reference TRBV28 and TRBJ2-3): DVKVTQSSRYLVKRTGEKVFLECVQDMDHENMFWYRQDPGLGLRLIYFSYDVKMKEKGDIPEGYSVSREKKERFSLILESASTNQTSMYLCASSSGREGTDTQYFGPGTRLTVL.